This T cell receptor beta chain was sequenced in a study of PD-1 blockade in classical Hodgkin lymphoma. The trim removed 5 bases at V and 12 bases at J, leaving 7 bases unmatched. The CDR3 is made up of 11 amino acids. Looked up from germline, CDR1 is MNHNY and CDR2 is SVGAGI (reference sequence). Produced via immunoSEQ multiplex PCR; TCRdb's table is partial and in-frame only. The sample shows approximately 30,000 clones, less than 90% of them seen only once. All trial patients relapsed after autologous stem cell transplantation. The clonotype originates from a human donor with classical Hodgkin lymphoma. The sequencing used peripheral blood mononuclear cells (PBMCs), collected before the second cycle of nivolumab. The rearrangement joins TRBV6-6 to TRBJ2-7; 7 bases are a match to TRBD1. This chain's CDR3 is CASSEPGQMYV. The CDR3 DNA is TGTGCCAGCAGTGAGCCGGGACAGATGTACGTC.